This T cell receptor beta chain originates from a study of blood T cell repertoires in COVID-19. How the authors handled the data: By means of reference gene primer amplification, nucleated cell counts were estimated. The method was immunoSEQ multiplex PCR; TCRdb's version includes in-frame clones alone and lacks a portion of them. V, J and clone size derive from that table, while D and trimming were established from the DNA sequence. Of 55,000 or so clones listed, just over 90% are singletons. The TCR sequence derives from a man in his forties with acute or convalescent COVID-19. Sequences were obtained from peripheral blood.

CDR3 in amino acids: CASSLARQGARDTQYF. The CDR3 nucleotides are TGTGCCAGCAGCTTGGCGCGACAGGGGGCGAGAGATACGCAGTATTTT. This sequence joins TRBV5-8 and TRBJ2-3, with 10 bases identical to TRBD1. The J segment lost 5 bases and the V segment lost 0 bases, leaving 6 bases of the junction unmatched. Germline CDR1 is SGHTS and CDR2 is YDEGEE. The CDR3 sequence is 16 residues long.